The present T cell receptor beta chain was sequenced within a study of regulatory T cells in long-lasting Graves disease. Study context: Under 3 months of antithyroid drugs had been taken by newly diagnosed Graves' patients.

Specified time point: newly diagnosed GD, antithyroid drugs for less than 3 months. Generation of the TCR library employed RNA extracted from PBMCs. Germline CDR1 and CDR2: MNHEY and SMNVEV (reference sequence). V lost 3 bases, J lost 0 bases, and 10 bases lay in between. The CDR3 is 15 amino acids. Library construction for TCR beta used iRepertoire HTBI primers and Arm-PCR of CDR3 regions. TCRdb independently ran MiXCR on the multiplex PCR reads; one entry per CDR3 protein. Of 420,000 or so distinct CDR3 sequences detected, less than 20% appear once; the ten largest clones hold around 23%. A further study also used this sample, focusing on T cells in Graves' hyperthyroidism and ophthalmopathy. That investigation notes: An initial round of RT-PCR targeting the TCR CDR3 relied on the HTBI primer set.

The receptor's source is a woman aged 18-35 years with Graves disease. The source was peripheral blood mononuclear cells (PBMCs), collected at new diagnosis, from a patient treated with antithyroid drugs. The gene calls are TRBV27 and TRBJ2-3, with D uncertain. Here the CDR3 DNA reads TGTGCCAGCAGTTTTGGCAGGTTCAGCACAGATACGCAGTATTTT. Translated: CASSFGRFSTDTQYF.